This T cell receptor (beta chain) was documented in a study of T cell responses to AZD1222 COVID-19 vaccine. This clone was found a few times. Clones were sequenced by immunoSEQ multiplex PCR, and TCRdb holds only the in-frame ones, with some missing. Of around 150,000 clones listed, 92% are singletons. The germline V and J ends were trimmed by 0 bases and 0 bases, with 11 bases remaining between them. Germline CDR1 is ENHRY and CDR2 is SYGVKD. This CDR3 contains 16 residues. The specimen comprised peripheral blood, sampled 28 days after the second AZD1222 dose. The receptor comes from an adult who received the AZD1222 COVID-19 vaccine. The chain uses TRBV10-3 and TRBJ1-1; D is possibly TRBD1 (5 bases). CDR3 loop: CAISESPGRVNTEAFF. CDR3 DNA sequence: TGTGCCATCAGTGAGTCTCCTGGCAGGGTGAACACTGAAGCTTTCTTT.